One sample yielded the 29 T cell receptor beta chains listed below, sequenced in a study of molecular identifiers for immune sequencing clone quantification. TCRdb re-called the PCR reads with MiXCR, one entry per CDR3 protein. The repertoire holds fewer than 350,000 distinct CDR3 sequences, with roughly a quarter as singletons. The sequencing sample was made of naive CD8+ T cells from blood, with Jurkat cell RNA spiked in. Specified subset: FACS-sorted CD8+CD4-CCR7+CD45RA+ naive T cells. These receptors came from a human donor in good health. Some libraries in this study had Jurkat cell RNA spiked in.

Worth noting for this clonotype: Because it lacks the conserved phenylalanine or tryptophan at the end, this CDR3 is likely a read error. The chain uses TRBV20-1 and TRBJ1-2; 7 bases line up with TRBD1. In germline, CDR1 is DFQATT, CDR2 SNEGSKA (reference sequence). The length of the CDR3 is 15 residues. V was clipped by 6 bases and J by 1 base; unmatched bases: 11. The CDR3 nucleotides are TGCAGTGCCACCTTCTGGGACAGCTATAACTATGGCTACACCTCC. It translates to CSATFWDSYNYGYTS.

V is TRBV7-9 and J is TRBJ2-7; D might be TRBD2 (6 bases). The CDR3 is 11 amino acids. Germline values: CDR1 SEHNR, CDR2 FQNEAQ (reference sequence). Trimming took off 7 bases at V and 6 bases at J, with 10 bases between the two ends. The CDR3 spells CASTSRGEQYF. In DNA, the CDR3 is TGTGCCAGCACCTCGCGGGGCGAGCAGTACTTC.

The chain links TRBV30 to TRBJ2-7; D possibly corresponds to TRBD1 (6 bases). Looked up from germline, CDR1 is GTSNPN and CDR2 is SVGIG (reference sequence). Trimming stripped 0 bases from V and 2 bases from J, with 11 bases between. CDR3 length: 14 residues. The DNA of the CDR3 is TGTGCCTGGAGTGTACCCAGGGGTCCCTACGAGCAGTACTTC. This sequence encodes CAWSVPRGPYEQYF.

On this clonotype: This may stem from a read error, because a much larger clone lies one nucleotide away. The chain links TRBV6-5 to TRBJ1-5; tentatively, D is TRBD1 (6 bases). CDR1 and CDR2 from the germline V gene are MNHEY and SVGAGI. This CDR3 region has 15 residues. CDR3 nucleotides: TGTGCCAGCAGTTTCAACCGGGACACCCTTTTGCCCCGGCATTTT. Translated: CASSFNRDTLLPRHF.

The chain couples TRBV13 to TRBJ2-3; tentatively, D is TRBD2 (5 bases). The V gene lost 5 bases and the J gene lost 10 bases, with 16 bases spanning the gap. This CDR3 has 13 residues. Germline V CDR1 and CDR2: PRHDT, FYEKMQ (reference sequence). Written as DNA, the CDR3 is TGTGCCAGCAGCGGGGAAATCACGAGGGCGCAGTATTTT. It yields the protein CASSGEITRAQYF.

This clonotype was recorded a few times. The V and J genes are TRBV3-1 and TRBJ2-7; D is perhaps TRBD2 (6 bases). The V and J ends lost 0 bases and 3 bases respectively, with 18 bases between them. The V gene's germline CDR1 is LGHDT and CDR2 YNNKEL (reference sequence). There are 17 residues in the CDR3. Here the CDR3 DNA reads TGTGCCAGCAGCCAAGACGGCGGGGCCGTAACCCACTACGAGCAGTACTTC. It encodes CASSQDGGAVTHYEQYF.

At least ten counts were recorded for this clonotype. The CDR3 DNA follows: TGTGCCAGCAGTGAGGGGGCCCATGAGCAGTTCTTC. Its protein is CASSEGAHEQFF. The J gene is TRBJ2-1, the V gene TRBV25-1, with D possibly TRBD1 on 6 matching bases. The CDR3 totals 12 residues. Trimming stripped 3 bases from V and 8 bases from J, with 8 bases between. Germline CDR1 MGHDK, CDR2 SYGVNS.

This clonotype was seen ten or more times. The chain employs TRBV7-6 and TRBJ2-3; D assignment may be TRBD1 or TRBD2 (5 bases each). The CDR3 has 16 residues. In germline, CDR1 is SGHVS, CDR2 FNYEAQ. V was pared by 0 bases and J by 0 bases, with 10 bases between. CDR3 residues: CASSLARGSSTDTQYF. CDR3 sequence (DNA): TGTGCCAGCAGCTTAGCGAGGGGATCTAGCACAGATACGCAGTATTTT.

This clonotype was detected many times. CDR3 in DNA: TGTGCCAGCAGCTTGGTAGGACAGTACTACGAGCAGTACTTC. Amino acid sequence: CASSLVGQYYEQYF. J is TRBJ2-7 and V is TRBV5-5, with D maybe TRBD1 (6 bases). Between the trimmed V and J ends, which lost 0 bases and 3 bases, there was a span of 10 bases. There are 14 residues in the CDR3. Germline V CDR1 and CDR2: SGHKS, YYEKEE (reference sequence).

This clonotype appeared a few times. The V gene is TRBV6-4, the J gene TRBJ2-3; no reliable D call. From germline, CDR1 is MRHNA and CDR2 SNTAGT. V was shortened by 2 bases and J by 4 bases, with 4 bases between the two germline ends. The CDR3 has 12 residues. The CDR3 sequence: CASSDGSDTQYF. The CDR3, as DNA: TGTGCCAGCAGTGACGGTTCAGATACGCAGTATTTT.

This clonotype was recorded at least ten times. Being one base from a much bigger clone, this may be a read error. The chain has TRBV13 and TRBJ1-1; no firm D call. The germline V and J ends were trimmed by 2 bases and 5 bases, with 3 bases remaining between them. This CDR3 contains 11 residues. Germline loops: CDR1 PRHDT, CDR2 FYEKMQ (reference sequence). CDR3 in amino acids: CASSLRTEAFF. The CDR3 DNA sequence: TGTGCCAGCAGCTTAAGGACTGAAGCTTTCTTT.

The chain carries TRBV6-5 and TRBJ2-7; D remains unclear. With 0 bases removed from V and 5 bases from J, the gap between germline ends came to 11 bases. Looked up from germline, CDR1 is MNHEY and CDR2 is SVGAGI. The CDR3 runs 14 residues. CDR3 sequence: CASSYSDFNDEQYF. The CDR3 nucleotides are TGTGCCAGCAGTTACTCGGATTTCAACGACGAGCAGTACTTC.

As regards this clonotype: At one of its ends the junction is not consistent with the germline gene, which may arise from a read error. This CDR3 is CSARGLGQGDDELYF. DNA for the CDR3: TGCAGTGCTAGAGGTTTGGGTCAGGGGGACGACGAGCTGTACTTC. The rearrangement uses TRBV20-1 and TRBJ2-7; 7 positions match TRBD1. Germline CDR1 DFQATT, CDR2 SNEGSKA (reference sequence). The CDR3 contains 15 residues.

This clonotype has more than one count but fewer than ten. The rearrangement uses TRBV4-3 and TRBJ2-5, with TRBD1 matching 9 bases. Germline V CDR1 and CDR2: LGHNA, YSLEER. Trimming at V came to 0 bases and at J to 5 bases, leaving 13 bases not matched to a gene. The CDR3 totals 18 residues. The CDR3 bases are TGCGCCAGCAGCCAAGATCACTCCGGACAGGGGAGTGGGGAGACCCAGTACTTC. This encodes CASSQDHSGQGSGETQYF.

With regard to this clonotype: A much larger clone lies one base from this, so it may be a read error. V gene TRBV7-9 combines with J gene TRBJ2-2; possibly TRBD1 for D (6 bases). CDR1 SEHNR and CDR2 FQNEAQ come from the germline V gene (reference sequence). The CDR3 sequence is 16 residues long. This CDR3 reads CAISSPRQAMTGELFF. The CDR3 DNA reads TGTGCCATCAGCTCACCGAGACAGGCAATGACCGGGGAGCTGTTTTTT.

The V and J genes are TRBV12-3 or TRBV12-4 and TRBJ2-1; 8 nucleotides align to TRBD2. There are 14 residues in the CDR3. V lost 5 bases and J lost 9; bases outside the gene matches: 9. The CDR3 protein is CASSQGLVWPEQFF. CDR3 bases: TGTGCCAGCAGTCAGGGACTAGTATGGCCTGAGCAGTTCTTC.

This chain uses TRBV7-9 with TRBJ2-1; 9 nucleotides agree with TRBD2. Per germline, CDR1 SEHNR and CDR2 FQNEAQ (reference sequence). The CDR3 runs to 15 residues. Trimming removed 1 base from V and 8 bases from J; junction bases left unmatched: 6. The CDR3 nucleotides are TGTGCCAGCAGCTTAGTGTTAGCGGGAGTAGATGAGCAGTTCTTC. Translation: CASSLVLAGVDEQFF. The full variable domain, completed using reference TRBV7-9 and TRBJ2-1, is DTGVSQNPRHKITKRGQNVTFRCDPISEHNRLYWYRQTLGQGPEFLTYFQNEAQLEKSRLLSDRFSAERPKGSFSTLEIQRTEQGDSAMYLCASSLVLAGVDEQFFGPGTRLTVL.

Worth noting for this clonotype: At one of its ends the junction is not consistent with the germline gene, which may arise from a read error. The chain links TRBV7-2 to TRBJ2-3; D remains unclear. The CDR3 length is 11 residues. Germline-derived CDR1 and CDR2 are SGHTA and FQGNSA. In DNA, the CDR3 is TGTGTCAGCAGCGGCACAGATACGCAGTATTTT. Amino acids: CVSSGTDTQYF.

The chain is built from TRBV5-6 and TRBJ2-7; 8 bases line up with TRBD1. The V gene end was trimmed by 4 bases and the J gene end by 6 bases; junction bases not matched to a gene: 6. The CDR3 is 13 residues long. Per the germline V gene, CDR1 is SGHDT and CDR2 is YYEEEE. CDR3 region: CASSDGQGGEQYF. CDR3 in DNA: TGTGCCAGCAGCGACGGACAGGGCGGCGAGCAGTACTTC.

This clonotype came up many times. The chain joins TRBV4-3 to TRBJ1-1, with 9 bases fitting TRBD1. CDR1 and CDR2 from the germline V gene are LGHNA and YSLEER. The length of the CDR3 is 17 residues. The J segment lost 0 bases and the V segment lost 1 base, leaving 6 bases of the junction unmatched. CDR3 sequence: CASSQVLGQGLNTEAFF. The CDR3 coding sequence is TGCGCCAGCAGCCAAGTATTGGGACAGGGATTGAACACTGAAGCTTTCTTT.

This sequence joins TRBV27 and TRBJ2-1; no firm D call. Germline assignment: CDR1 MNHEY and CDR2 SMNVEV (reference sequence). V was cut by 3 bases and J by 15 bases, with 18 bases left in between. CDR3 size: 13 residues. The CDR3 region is CASSLALSDIWFF. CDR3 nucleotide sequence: TGTGCCAGCAGTTTGGCGTTAAGCGATATTTGGTTCTTC.

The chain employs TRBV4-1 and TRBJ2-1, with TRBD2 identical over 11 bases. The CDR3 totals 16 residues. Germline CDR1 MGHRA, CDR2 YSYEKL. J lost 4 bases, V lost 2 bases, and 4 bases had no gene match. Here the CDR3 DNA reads TGCGCCAGCAGCCAAATTAGCGGGGGGGCTTACAATGAGCAGTTCTTC. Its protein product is CASSQISGGAYNEQFF.

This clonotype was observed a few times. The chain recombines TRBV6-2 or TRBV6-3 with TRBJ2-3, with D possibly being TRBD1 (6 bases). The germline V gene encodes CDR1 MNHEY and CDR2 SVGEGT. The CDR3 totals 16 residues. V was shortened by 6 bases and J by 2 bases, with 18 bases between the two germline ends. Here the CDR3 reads CASSGGQLLITDTQYF. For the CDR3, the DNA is TGTGCCAGCAGCGGCGGACAGCTATTGATCACAGATACGCAGTATTTT.

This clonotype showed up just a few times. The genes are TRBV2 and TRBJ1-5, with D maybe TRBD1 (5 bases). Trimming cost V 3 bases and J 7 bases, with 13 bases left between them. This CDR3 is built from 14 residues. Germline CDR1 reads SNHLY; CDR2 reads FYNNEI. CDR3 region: CASSDNMGLQPQHF. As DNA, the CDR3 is TGTGCCAGCAGTGACAATATGGGACTACAGCCCCAGCATTTT. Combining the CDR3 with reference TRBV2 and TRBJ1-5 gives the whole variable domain EPEVTQTPSHQVTQMGQEVILRCVPISNHLYFYWYRQILGQKVEFLVSFYNNEISEKSEIFDDQFSVERPDGSNFTLKIRSTKLEDSAMYFCASSDNMGLQPQHFGDGTRLSIL.

DNA for the CDR3: TGTGCCAGCAGCCCAGGACTAGCGGGAGCCACAGATACGCAGTATTTT. Protein sequence: CASSPGLAGATDTQYF. The J gene is TRBJ2-3, the V gene TRBV7-3, with TRBD2 identical over 13 bases. After removal of 5 bases from V and 2 bases from J, the junction contained 4 bases not matched to a gene. Germline loops: CDR1 SGHTA, CDR2 FQGTGA. The CDR3 extends over 16 amino acids.

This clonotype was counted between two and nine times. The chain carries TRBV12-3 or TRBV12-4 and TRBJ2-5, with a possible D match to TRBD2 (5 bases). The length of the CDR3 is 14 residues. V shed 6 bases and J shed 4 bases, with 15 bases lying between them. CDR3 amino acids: CASSSLAFPETQYF. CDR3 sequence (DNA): TGTGCCAGCAGCAGTCTAGCATTCCCAGAGACCCAGTACTTC.

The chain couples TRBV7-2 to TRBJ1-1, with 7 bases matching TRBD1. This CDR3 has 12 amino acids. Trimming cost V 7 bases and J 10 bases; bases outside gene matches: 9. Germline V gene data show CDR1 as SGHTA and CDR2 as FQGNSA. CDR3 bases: TGTGCCAGCACAGACAGGGTCCCTGCAGCTTTCTTT. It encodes CASTDRVPAAFF.

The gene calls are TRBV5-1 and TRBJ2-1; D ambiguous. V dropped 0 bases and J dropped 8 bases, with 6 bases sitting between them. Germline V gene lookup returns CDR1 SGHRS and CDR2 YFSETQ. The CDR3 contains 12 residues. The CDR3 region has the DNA TGCGCCAGCAGCTTGGACGTATATGAGCAGTTCTTC. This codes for CASSLDVYEQFF.

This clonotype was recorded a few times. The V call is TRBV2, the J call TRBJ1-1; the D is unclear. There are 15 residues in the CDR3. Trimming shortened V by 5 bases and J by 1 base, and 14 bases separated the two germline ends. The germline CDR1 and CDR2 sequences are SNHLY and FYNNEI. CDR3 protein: CASSLGSLGNTEAFF. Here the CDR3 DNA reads TGTGCCAGCAGTCTAGGGAGTCTGGGGAACACTGAAGCTTTCTTT.